The next 28 T cell receptor beta chains were all read from a single sample in a study of OX40 agonist ivuxolimab in advanced cancers. Only in-frame clones appear in the TCRdb table, and some are missing; sequencing was by immunoSEQ multiplex PCR. The profile shows around 34,000 clones, approximately 90% of them singletons. The source material was CD4+ or CD8+ T cells sorted from blood, sampled in a trial of the OX40 agonist ivuxolimab. Every receptor here comes from an adult with an advanced solid tumor such as melanoma, head and neck, liver or kidney cancer.

CDR3 residues: CASSVAAAEETQYF. DNA for the CDR3: TGTGCCAGCAGCGTAGCTGCGGCGGAAGAGACCCAGTACTTC. The chain uses TRBV9 and TRBJ2-5; no definite D call. V was shortened by 0 bases and J by 3 bases, with 9 bases between the two germline ends. The CDR3 has 14 residues. Germline V CDR1 and CDR2: SGDLS, YYNGEE. The complete variable domain, with remaining parts taken from reference TRBV9 and TRBJ2-5, reads DSGVTQTPKHLITATGQRVTLRCSPRSGDLSVYWYQQSLDQGLQFLIQYYNGEERAKGNILERFSAQQFPDLHSELNLSSLELGDSALYFCASSVAAAEETQYFGPGTRLLVL.

J is TRBJ2-1 and V is TRBV28, with D perhaps matching TRBD2 (6 bases). Trimming removed 2 bases at V and 6 bases at J, with 8 bases between. This CDR3 region has 13 residues. CDR1 is MDHEN, CDR2 SYDVKM, per germline. The CDR3 DNA sequence: TGTGCCAGCAGTTTACGGGGGTTCAATGAGCAGTTCTTC. As protein: CASSLRGFNEQFF.

This chain links TRBV13 with TRBJ2-3, with unresolved D. Germline CDR1 is PRHDT and CDR2 is FYEKMQ (reference sequence). This CDR3 contains 12 residues. Trimming pared 3 bases from V and 1 base from J, leaving 2 bases between. CDR3 in DNA: TGTGCCAGCAGCTTGGGCACAGATACGCAGTATTTT. Its translation is CASSLGTDTQYF.

The chain uses TRBV7-8 and TRBJ2-1, with D maybe TRBD2 (6 bases). The CDR3 consists of 15 residues. V lost 2 bases, J lost 2 bases, and 10 bases lay in between. Germline CDR1 SGHVS, CDR2 FQNEAQ. In nucleotides, the CDR3 is TGTGCCAGCAGCTTAATAGCGGCCCCCTACAATGAGCAGTTCTTC. It yields the protein CASSLIAAPYNEQFF.

This clone was recorded only once. The genes are TRBV19 and TRBJ1-1, with 7 bases fitting TRBD1. Trimming cost V 5 bases and J 7 bases; bases outside gene matches: 7. The CDR3 is 13 residues long. The germline V gene encodes CDR1 LNHDA and CDR2 SQIVND (reference sequence). The CDR3 nucleotides read TGTGCCAGTAGTTGGGGGACAGAGAATGAAGCTTTCTTT. This codes for CASSWGTENEAFF.

The chain couples TRBV23-1 to TRBJ2-7, with 9 bases that match TRBD1. TRBV23-1 is designated an ORF whose function remains uncertain. Germline trimming cut 6 bases from V and 0 bases from J; bases unmatched to any gene: 6. This CDR3 spans 15 amino acids. The chain's CDR3 is CASSSRDRDSYEQYF. DNA of the CDR3: TGCGCCAGCAGCAGCCGGGACAGGGACTCCTACGAGCAGTACTTC.

The V and J genes are TRBV15 and TRBJ2-7, with 11 bases fitting TRBD1. Per the germline V gene, CDR1 is LNHNV and CDR2 is YYDKDF (reference sequence). The CDR3 runs 16 residues. The V and J ends lost 1 base and 4 bases, in that order; junction bases with no gene match: 6. Here the CDR3 DNA reads TGTGCCACCAGCAGAGTCCCGGACAGGGGGCGGTACGAGCAGTACTTC. As protein: CATSRVPDRGRYEQYF.

The rearrangement uses TRBV2 and TRBJ2-3; TRBD1 agrees at 7 bases. Germline CDR1 is SNHLY and CDR2 is FYNNEI. V shed 11 bases, J shed 3 bases, and the junction held 8 bases outside the gene matches. There are 13 residues in the CDR3. CDR3 nucleotide sequence: TGTGCCTCAACCGGGACAGTGACAGATACGCAGTATTTT. Protein: CASTGTVTDTQYF.

This clone was counted a single time. The chain employs TRBV11-3 and TRBJ1-1; 10 bases match TRBD1. Germline V lookup: CDR1 SGHNT, CDR2 YENEEA. V was pared by 5 bases and J by 5 bases, with 14 bases of the junction left unmatched. CDR3 length: 17 residues. The CDR3 loop reads CASSPQKGQDRGTEAFF. The CDR3 DNA is TGTGCCAGCAGCCCCCAGAAGGGTCAGGACAGGGGGACTGAAGCTTTCTTT.

This clone was seen just once. CDR3 residues: CASSQDLLQVGPGYTF. The CDR3 DNA reads as TGCGCCAGCAGCCAAGATCTCTTGCAGGTTGGTCCTGGCTACACCTTC. J is TRBJ1-2 and V is TRBV4-1, with D unclear. Germline CDR1 reads MGHRA; CDR2 reads YSYEKL. This CDR3 is 16 amino acids long. V gave up 0 bases and J gave up 7 bases, with 18 bases separating them.

The rearrangement joins TRBV15 to TRBJ1-2; the match to TRBD1 covers 7 bases. Germline CDR1 is LNHNV and CDR2 is YYDKDF (reference sequence). The CDR3 runs to 14 residues. Losses at the gene ends were 0 bases for V and 8 bases for J; bases not matched to a gene: 6. CDR3 sequence: CATSREQGHRGYTF. In DNA, the CDR3 is TGTGCCACCAGCAGAGAACAGGGGCACAGGGGCTACACCTTC.

This chain uses TRBV2 with TRBJ2-7; weak D call: TRBD2 (5 bases). CDR1 SNHLY and CDR2 FYNNEI come from the germline V gene. The CDR3 totals 16 residues. The V and J ends lost 8 bases and 3 bases respectively, with 23 bases between them. The CDR3 nucleotides are TGTGCCAGCCTCCTATGGAGGACGGACCGAGACTACGAGCAGTACTTC. This codes for CASLLWRTDRDYEQYF.

This chain joins TRBV1 and TRBJ2-3; the DNA was not compared with TRBD2, the D call given in the table. TRBV1 is a documented pseudogene. The CDR3 extends over 21 amino acids. CDR3 amino acids: CTSSQDLGGGSGRPQTHTQYF. CDR3 DNA: TGCACCAGCAGCCAAGACTTGGGGGGAGGTAGCGGGAGGCCCCAAACCCATACGCAGTATTTT.

The chain joins TRBV7-9 to TRBJ2-5; 7 bases match TRBD1. TRBJ2-7 explains the end of the DNA better; the J call may be wrong. The germline gives CDR1 SEHNR, CDR2 FQNEAQ (reference sequence). This CDR3 has 15 amino acids. The CDR3 region has the DNA TGTGCCAGCAGCGTGGGGACAGCGAGGCCCTACGAGCAGTACTTC. Translating it yields CASSVGTARPYEQYF.

This clone was seen a handful of times. V gene TRBV27 combines with J gene TRBJ2-7, with 8 positions matching TRBD1. The germline V gene has CDR1 MNHEY and CDR2 SMNVEV (reference sequence). The length of the CDR3 is 14 residues. V dropped 3 bases and J dropped 4; count of bases not matched to a gene: 5. The CDR3: CASSFSGGFYEQYF. CDR3 bases: TGTGCCAGCAGTTTTTCAGGGGGCTTTTACGAGCAGTACTTC.

This sequence joins TRBV30 and TRBJ2-1; D not resolved. Germline CDR1 reads GTSNPN; CDR2 reads SVGIG (reference sequence). Trimming took off 1 base at V and 2 bases at J, with 0 bases between the two ends. The CDR3 is made up of 11 amino acids. Written as DNA, the CDR3 is TGTGCCTGGAGTGCCTACAATGAGCAGTTCTTC. It yields the protein CAWSAYNEQFF.

The chain employs TRBV6-5 and TRBJ1-3; perhaps TRBD1 as D (5 bases). The CDR3 loop spans 16 amino acids. Germline assignment: CDR1 MNHEY and CDR2 SVGAGI. Trimming left V 2 bases short and J 2 bases short, with 13 bases between. CDR3 loop: CASSYRDDYPGNTIYF. In nucleotides, the CDR3 is TGTGCCAGCAGTTACCGGGACGATTATCCTGGAAACACCATATATTTT.

CDR3 sequence (DNA): TGTGCCAGCAAGGGTGGTCAGATTTACGAGCAGTACTTC. Its protein product is CASKGGQIYEQYF. The V gene is TRBV6-5, the J gene TRBJ2-7; no reliable D call. Trimming pared 7 bases from V and 4 bases from J, leaving 14 bases between. The CDR3 loop spans 13 amino acids. Germline CDR1 and CDR2: MNHEY and SVGAGI.

The rearrangement links TRBV7-9 to TRBJ2-5, with TRBD1 identical over 7 bases. This CDR3 contains 15 residues. V lost 2 bases and J lost 0; bases outside the gene matches: 3. Per the germline V gene, CDR1 is SEHNR and CDR2 is FQNEAQ (reference sequence). Here the CDR3 reads CASSLSQGDQETQYF. The CDR3 DNA reads as TGTGCCAGCAGCTTAAGTCAGGGGGACCAAGAGACCCAGTACTTC. The whole variable domain, remainder taken from reference TRBV7-9 and TRBJ2-5, is DTGVSQNPRHKITKRGQNVTFRCDPISEHNRLYWYRQTLGQGPEFLTYFQNEAQLEKSRLLSDRFSAERPKGSFSTLEIQRTEQGDSAMYLCASSLSQGDQETQYFGPGTRLLVL.

The chain joins TRBV4-1 to TRBJ2-1; TRBD1 or TRBD2 may be the D gene (5 bases each). Germline V CDR1 and CDR2: MGHRA, YSYEKL. V was shortened by 3 bases and J by 6 bases, with 15 bases between the two germline ends. The CDR3 has 15 amino acids. CDR3 DNA: TGCGCCAGCAGCCATCGGGACGCCTGGGGCAATGAGCAGTTCTTC. Protein sequence: CASSHRDAWGNEQFF.

The gene calls are TRBV27 and TRBJ2-1; 8 bases align to TRBD1. The CDR3 extends over 13 amino acids. Germline CDR1 is MNHEY and CDR2 is SMNVEV (reference sequence). Unmatched junction bases numbered 4, after V lost 6 bases and J lost 6 bases. The CDR3 DNA is TGTGCCAGCAGCCTAGGACAGGGCAATGAGCAGTTCTTC. This sequence encodes CASSLGQGNEQFF.

The chain recombines TRBV5-1 with TRBJ2-7, with a weak D call TRBD1 (5 bases). Trimming cost V 7 bases and J 2 bases, with 10 bases left between them. CDR3 size: 12 residues. Germline V gene data show CDR1 as SGHRS and CDR2 as YFSETQ. The CDR3: CASGQDTYEQYF. CDR3 nucleotides: TGCGCCAGCGGCCAGGACACCTACGAGCAGTACTTC.

The chain combines TRBV6-5 with TRBJ1-3, with 9 bases identical to TRBD1. V lost 8 bases and J lost 3; bases outside the gene matches: 5. In germline, CDR1 is MNHEY, CDR2 SVGAGI. This CDR3 has 14 residues. The CDR3 spells CASGRTGVGNTIYF. The DNA of the CDR3 is TGTGCCAGCGGTAGGACAGGGGTTGGAAACACCATATATTTT.

V usage is TRBV10-3 and J usage is TRBJ2-3; no definite D call. V was trimmed by 0 bases and J by 1 base, leaving 5 bases between them. The CDR3 is made up of 14 amino acids. The germline V gene has CDR1 ENHRY and CDR2 SYGVKD. CDR3: CAISESAGTDTQYF. As DNA, the CDR3 is TGTGCCATCAGTGAGTCGGCAGGCACAGATACGCAGTATTTT.

The chain combines TRBV6-5 with TRBJ2-6, with D unclear. The CDR3 loop spans 16 amino acids. CDR1 MNHEY and CDR2 SVGAGI come from the germline V gene. The V end lost 2 bases, the J end lost 0 bases, and 8 bases lay between the germline ends. In DNA, the CDR3 is TGTGCCAGCAGTTACGTAATTGGCTCTGGGGCCAACGTCCTGACTTTC. This translates into CASSYVIGSGANVLTF.

The chain has TRBV11-2 and TRBJ2-5, with D possibly being TRBD2 (6 bases). The V and J ends lost 5 bases and 8 bases respectively, with 15 bases between them. This CDR3 comprises 13 residues. Germline lookup yields CDR1 SGHAT and CDR2 FQNNGV. The CDR3, as DNA: TGTGCCAGCAGCCCGGTAGGAGGGTCAACCCAGTACTTC. Translated: CASSPVGGSTQYF.

The V and J genes are TRBV7-9 and TRBJ2-1; D is ambiguous. V gave up 5 bases and J gave up 7 bases, with 9 bases separating them. Germline V gives CDR1 SEHNR, CDR2 FQNEAQ (reference sequence). This CDR3 region has 12 residues. Here the CDR3 reads CASSPTGNEQFF. CDR3 DNA: TGTGCCAGCAGCCCAACTGGGAATGAGCAGTTCTTC.

The chain couples TRBV29-1 to TRBJ2-2, with 9 bases aligning to TRBD1. V lost 7 bases, J lost 4 bases, and 7 bases stayed unmatched. The CDR3 contains 14 residues. Germline V gene data show CDR1 as SQVTM and CDR2 as ANQGSEA. The CDR3 reads CSATGGASTGELFF. In nucleotides, the CDR3 is TGCAGCGCAACAGGGGGCGCCTCCACCGGGGAGCTGTTTTTT.